The entry below describes one T cell receptor beta chain. Per the study methods: Researchers report that nucleated cell counts were estimated from reference gene primer amplification. Assay used: immunoSEQ multiplex PCR; TCRdb lists only in-frame clones, some missing. D and trimming were read from the DNA, whereas the V and J calls and clone size are those reported in that table. This sample carries more than 60,000 clones, 87% of them seen once, and the ten largest clones take approximately 4.9%. The data were taken from a study of blood T cell repertoires in COVID-19. Study-level information: The United States, Italy and Spain were the sources of the acute and convalescent COVID-19 samples.

The germline V gene encodes CDR1 SGHVS and CDR2 FNYEAQ. Trimming took 4 bases from V and 1 from J, leaving 14 bases between them. This CDR3 has 16 residues. The genes are TRBV7-6 and TRBJ1-5; D is unclear. The receptor was isolated from a woman older than 75 with active or convalescent COVID-19. The specimen was peripheral blood. DNA of the CDR3: TGTGCCAGCAGCTCGTTGGCGGGGATGAGCAATCAGCCCCAGCATTTT. As protein: CASSSLAGMSNQPQHF.